The rows below give T cell receptor beta chains drawn from one sample of a study of blood T cells in healthy people across ages. TCRdb independently ran MiXCR on the 5' RACE reads; one entry per CDR3 protein. This sample yields about 1.7 million distinct CDR3 sequences, of which about 28% are seen a single time; roughly 8% belongs to the top ten. The sequenced sample was blood. The receptors were gathered from a woman in her twenties or thirties in good health. The CDR3 runs from the conserved cysteine through the conserved F or W. The order of the fields is J gene, V gene, clone size, D gene, CDR3 DNA, CDR3 protein. The D gene is left open where the match is weak. A row's size may be missing; if present it is once, few, many or a size class.

j_call: TRBJ1-2
v_call: TRBV5-1
clone_size: NA
d_call: NA
cdr3_nt: TGCGCCAGCAGCTTGGAGTCCACCTTGGGAGGCTACACCTTC
cdr3_aa: CASSLESTLGGYTF

j_call: TRBJ1-6
v_call: TRBV4-1
clone_size: few
d_call: NA
cdr3_nt: TGCGCCAGCAGCCACGCCCGGGACGGAATTCCAACCCTCCACTTT
cdr3_aa: CASSHARDGIPTLHF

j_call: TRBJ2-7
v_call: TRBV4-2
clone_size: many
d_call: TRBD2
cdr3_nt: TGTGCCAGCAGCCGTCAGCGGGGGCCCTACGAGCAGTACTTC
cdr3_aa: CASSRQRGPYEQYF

j_call: TRBJ2-2
v_call: TRBV12-3/TRBV12-4
clone_size: NA
d_call: NA
cdr3_nt: TGTGCCAGCAGTTCCAGGGATGACGGTCTCGGGGAGCTGTTTTTT
cdr3_aa: CASSSRDDGLGELFF

j_call: TRBJ2-3
v_call: TRBV6-5
clone_size: NA
d_call: NA
cdr3_nt: TGTGCCAGCAATCCCGGGACCGCCGAGACAGATACGCAGTATTTT
cdr3_aa: CASNPGTAETDTQYF

j_call: TRBJ1-5
v_call: TRBV4-1
clone_size: NA
d_call: NA
cdr3_nt: TGCGCCAGCAGCCTGGGGGGGGCAAGCAATCGGCCCCAGCATTTT
cdr3_aa: CASSLGGASNRPQHF

j_call: TRBJ1-1
v_call: TRBV7-2
clone_size: NA
d_call: NA
cdr3_nt: TGTGCCAGCAGCTCACCCCCCTTGAACACTGAAGCTTTCTTT
cdr3_aa: CASSSPPLNTEAFF

j_call: TRBJ2-5
v_call: TRBV7-2
clone_size: NA
d_call: TRBD2
cdr3_nt: TGTGCCAGCAGCCCCCGTGTGGTAGCGGGACAAGAGACCCAGTACTTC
cdr3_aa: CASSPRVVAGQETQYF

j_call: TRBJ2-1
v_call: TRBV4-2
clone_size: few
d_call: TRBD2
cdr3_nt: TGTGCCAGCAGCCAGACCGGGACTAGCGGCGGTGAGCAGTTCTTC
cdr3_aa: CASSQTGTSGGEQFF

j_call: TRBJ2-1
v_call: TRBV7-9
clone_size: few
d_call: NA
cdr3_nt: TGTGCCAGCAGCCCAGGTATCAGGAGGGCCTTGGAAGACAATGAGCAGTTCTTC
cdr3_aa: CASSPGIRRALEDNEQFF

j_call: TRBJ1-1
v_call: TRBV27
clone_size: NA
d_call: NA
cdr3_nt: TGTGCCGGCAGTTTAGAGGGGGTGAACACTGAAGCTTTCTTT
cdr3_aa: CAGSLEGVNTEAFF

j_call: TRBJ1-2
v_call: TRBV12-3/TRBV12-4
clone_size: NA
d_call: NA
cdr3_nt: TGTGCCAGCAGTCTTGACAGGCAACCTAACTATGGCTACACCTTC
cdr3_aa: CASSLDRQPNYGYTF

j_call: TRBJ2-5
v_call: TRBV6-5
clone_size: NA
d_call: NA
cdr3_nt: TGTGCCAGCAGTTACCCATCGTACTTC
cdr3_aa: CASSYPSYF

j_call: TRBJ1-2
v_call: TRBV5-1
clone_size: few
d_call: NA
cdr3_nt: TGCGCCAGCGCGGGTGAACCCGACTATGGCTACACCTTC
cdr3_aa: CASAGEPDYGYTF

j_call: TRBJ1-1
v_call: TRBV29-1
clone_size: NA
d_call: NA
cdr3_nt: TGCAGCGTTGATCTTAGACAAACGAACACTGAAGCTTTCTTT
cdr3_aa: CSVDLRQTNTEAFF

j_call: TRBJ2-7
v_call: TRBV6-2/TRBV6-3
clone_size: NA
d_call: NA
cdr3_nt: TGTGCCAGCAGTTACCTTCCTAGCAGACTCTACGAGCAGTACTTC
cdr3_aa: CASSYLPSRLYEQYF

j_call: TRBJ1-2
v_call: TRBV20-1
clone_size: few
d_call: NA
cdr3_nt: TGCAGTGCTACTTGGGGAATCTATGGCTACACCTTC
cdr3_aa: CSATWGIYGYTF

j_call: TRBJ2-5
v_call: TRBV7-7
clone_size: NA
d_call: NA
cdr3_nt: TGTGCCAGCAGCTTGTCTCCCCTTCATCGAGAGACCCAGTACTTC
cdr3_aa: CASSLSPLHRETQYF

j_call: TRBJ1-2
v_call: TRBV6-5
clone_size: NA
d_call: NA
cdr3_nt: TGTGCCAGCAGTTACGACAGTCGTGGCTACACCTTC
cdr3_aa: CASSYDSRGYTF

j_call: TRBJ2-7
v_call: TRBV29-1
clone_size: many
d_call: TRBD1
cdr3_nt: TGCAGCGCCACCGGGACAGGGGACGAGCAGTACTTC
cdr3_aa: CSATGTGDEQYF

j_call: TRBJ2-7
v_call: TRBV7-2
clone_size: few
d_call: NA
cdr3_nt: TGTGCCAGCAGACCCGGGACCCAATCCTACGAGCAGTACTTC
cdr3_aa: CASRPGTQSYEQYF

j_call: TRBJ2-3
v_call: TRBV7-9
clone_size: NA
d_call: NA
cdr3_nt: TGTGCCAGCAGCTTCCCCCTGAGAGGAAGCACAGATACGCAGTATTTT
cdr3_aa: CASSFPLRGSTDTQYF

j_call: TRBJ2-1
v_call: TRBV7-2
clone_size: once
d_call: NA
cdr3_nt: TGTGCCAGCAGCTTAGGTGGGCAGTCCTATGAGCAGTTCTTC
cdr3_aa: CASSLGGQSYEQFF

j_call: TRBJ2-7
v_call: TRBV9
clone_size: few
d_call: NA
cdr3_nt: TGTGCCAGCAGCCACGACGGCAGACCCTACGAGCAGTACTTC
cdr3_aa: CASSHDGRPYEQYF

j_call: TRBJ1-2
v_call: TRBV7-2
clone_size: NA
d_call: NA
cdr3_nt: TGTGCCAGCAGCTTAGGGGAGGGTATGGGCTACACCTTC
cdr3_aa: CASSLGEGMGYTF

j_call: TRBJ1-5
v_call: TRBV2
clone_size: NA
d_call: NA
cdr3_nt: TGTGCCAGCAGCTGGGGCAGAGCTTCCAATCAGCCCCAGCATTTT
cdr3_aa: CASSWGRASNQPQHF

j_call: TRBJ1-1
v_call: TRBV20-1
clone_size: once
d_call: NA
cdr3_nt: TGCAGTGCCGACCCCGGGCCCCGGGGCACTGAAGCTTTCTTT
cdr3_aa: CSADPGPRGTEAFF